Listed here is a single TCR beta chain. The antigen is undetermined. The entry originates in a study of breast tumors, draining lymph nodes, adjacent tissues. Findings of the study overall: Tumor TCR diversity was below lymph nodes but above nontumor tissue. That most tumor T cells come from lymph nodes remained unproven.

TCRdb passed the multiplex PCR reads through MiXCR, listing each CDR3 protein once. Here the sample spans 30,000 to 40,000 distinct CDR3 sequences, 36% being singletons. This CDR3 comprises 16 residues. Germline assignment: CDR1 LNHDA and CDR2 SQIVND (reference sequence). With 3 bases clipped from V and 3 bases from J, the junction kept 9 bases outside the gene matches. The chain joins TRBV19 to TRBJ2-7; 9 bases line up with TRBD2. The sequence was collected from a female donor with breast cancer. Some clones in this sample may be carry-over from other donors' samples. What was sequenced was breast tumor tissue. CDR3 residues: CASSIQAAGGGYEQYF. The CDR3, as DNA: TGTGCCAGTAGTATTCAGGCGGCGGGAGGGGGCTACGAGCAGTACTTC.